This T cell receptor (beta chain) was obtained from a study of OX40 agonist ivuxolimab in advanced cancers. Findings and limits, study-wide: Some of the lowest clonal expansion was seen in partial responders at 0.1-3.0 mg/kg. Expanded clones belonging to CD8+ T cells outnumbered, on average, those of CD4+.

Sequencing was performed with immunoSEQ multiplex PCR; in TCRdb, only in-frame clones are kept and a portion is missing. This sample has 20,000 to 25,000 clones, with around three quarters found just once. Note on this clone: Its antigen is unknown.

Exclusion of a patient followed from autoimmune disease history or systemic immunosuppression. The sampling schedule covered blood at baseline, cycle 4 day 1, and cycle 7 day 1. V dropped 6 bases and J dropped 0; count of bases not matched to a gene: 6. Germline-derived CDR1 and CDR2 are MNHEY and SVGAGI. This CDR3 has 15 residues. The clonotype was recovered from an adult with an advanced solid tumor such as melanoma, head and neck, liver or kidney cancer. This sample comprised CD4+ or CD8+ T cells sorted from blood, obtained in a trial of the OX40 agonist ivuxolimab. The chain employs TRBV6-5 and TRBJ1-2; 8 bases align to TRBD1. CDR3: CASRITGGSNYGYTF. The CDR3 DNA is TGTGCCAGCAGAATTACAGGGGGTTCTAACTATGGCTACACCTTC.